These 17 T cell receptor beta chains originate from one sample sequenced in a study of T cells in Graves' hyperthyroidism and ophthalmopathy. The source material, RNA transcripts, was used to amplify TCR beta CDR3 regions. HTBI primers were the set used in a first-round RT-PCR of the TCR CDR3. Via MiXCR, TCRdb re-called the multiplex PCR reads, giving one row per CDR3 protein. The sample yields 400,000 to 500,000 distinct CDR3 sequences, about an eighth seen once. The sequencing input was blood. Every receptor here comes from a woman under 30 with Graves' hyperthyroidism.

The CDR3: CASSQGSGFAEAFF. The CDR3 coding sequence is TGCGCCAGCAGCCAAGGATCGGGGTTTGCTGAAGCTTTCTTT. The rearrangement joins TRBV4-1 to TRBJ1-1; D uncertain. From germline, CDR1 is MGHRA and CDR2 YSYEKL. There are 14 residues in the CDR3. Trimming cost V 1 base and J 6 bases, with 12 bases left between them.

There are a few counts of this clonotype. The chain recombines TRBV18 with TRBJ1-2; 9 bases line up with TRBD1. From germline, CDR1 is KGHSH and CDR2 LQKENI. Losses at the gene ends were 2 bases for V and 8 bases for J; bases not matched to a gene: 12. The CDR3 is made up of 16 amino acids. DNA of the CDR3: TGTGCCAGCTCACCAGGGACAGGGACCATTTCGGGAGGCTACACCTTC. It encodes CASSPGTGTISGGYTF.

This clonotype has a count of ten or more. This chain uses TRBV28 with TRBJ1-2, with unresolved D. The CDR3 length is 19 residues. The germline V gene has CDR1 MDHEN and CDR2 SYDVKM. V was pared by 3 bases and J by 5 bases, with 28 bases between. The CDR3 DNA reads TGTGCCAGCAGTTTTTATGGGCGGGGTACGGAGGCGCAGTTGTATGGCTACACCTTC. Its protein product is CASSFYGRGTEAQLYGYTF.

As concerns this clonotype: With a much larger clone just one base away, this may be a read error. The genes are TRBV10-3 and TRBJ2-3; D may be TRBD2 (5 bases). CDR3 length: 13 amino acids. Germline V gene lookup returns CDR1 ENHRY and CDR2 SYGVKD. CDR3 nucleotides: TGTGCCGTCAGTTTCCGGGACACAGATACGCAGTATTTT. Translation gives CAVSFRDTDTQYF.

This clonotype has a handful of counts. The CDR3 DNA is TGCGCCAGCAGCGTAGGGACGGCTAATCAGCCCCAGCATTTT. Translating gives CASSVGTANQPQHF. The chain recombines TRBV5-1 with TRBJ1-5, with a possible D match to TRBD1 (5 bases). The CDR3 is made up of 14 amino acids. V lost 4 bases and J 4 bases, leaving 12 bases between the germline ends. Germline values: CDR1 SGHRS, CDR2 YFSETQ. The full variable domain, its missing parts supplied by reference TRBV5-1 and TRBJ1-5, is KAGVTQTPRYLIKTRGQQVTLSCSPISGHRSVSWYQQTPGQGLQFLFEYFSETQRNKGNFPGRFSGRQFSNSRSEMNVSTLELGDSALYLCASSVGTANQPQHFGDGTRLSIL.

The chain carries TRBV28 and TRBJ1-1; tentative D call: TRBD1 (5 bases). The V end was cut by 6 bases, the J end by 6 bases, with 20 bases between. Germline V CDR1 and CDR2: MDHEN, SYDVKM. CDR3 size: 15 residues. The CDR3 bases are TGTGCCAGCAGGGACCCACGGGGGGTATCACCTGAAGCTTTCTTT. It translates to CASRDPRGVSPEAFF.

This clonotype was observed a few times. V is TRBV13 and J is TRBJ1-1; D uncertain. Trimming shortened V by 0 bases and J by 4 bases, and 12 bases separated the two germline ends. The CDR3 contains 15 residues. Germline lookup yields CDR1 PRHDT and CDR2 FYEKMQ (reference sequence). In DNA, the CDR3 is TGTGCCAGCAGCTTAGGGGGCTCGTTTGTCACTGAAGCTTTCTTT. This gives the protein CASSLGGSFVTEAFF.

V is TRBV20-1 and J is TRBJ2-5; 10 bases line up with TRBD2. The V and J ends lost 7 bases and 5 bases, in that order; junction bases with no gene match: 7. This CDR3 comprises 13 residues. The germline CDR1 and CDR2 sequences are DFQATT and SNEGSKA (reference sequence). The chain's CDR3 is CSVSSGSRETQYF. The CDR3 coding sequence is TGCAGTGTGTCTAGCGGGAGTCGGGAGACCCAGTACTTC.

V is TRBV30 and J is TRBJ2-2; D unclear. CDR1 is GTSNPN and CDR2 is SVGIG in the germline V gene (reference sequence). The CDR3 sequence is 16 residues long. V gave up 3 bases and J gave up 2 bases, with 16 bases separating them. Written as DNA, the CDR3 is TGTGCCTGGAGACCCCTGGCCCGCCACAACACCGGGGAGCTGTTTTTT. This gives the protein CAWRPLARHNTGELFF.

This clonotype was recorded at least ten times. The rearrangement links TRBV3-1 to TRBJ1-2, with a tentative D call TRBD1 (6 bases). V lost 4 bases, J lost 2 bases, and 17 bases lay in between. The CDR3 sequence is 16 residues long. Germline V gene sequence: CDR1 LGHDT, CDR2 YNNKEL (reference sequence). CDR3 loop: CASSRQEHGQNYGYTF. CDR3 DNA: TGTGCCAGCAGCCGCCAAGAGCACGGACAGAACTATGGCTACACCTTC.

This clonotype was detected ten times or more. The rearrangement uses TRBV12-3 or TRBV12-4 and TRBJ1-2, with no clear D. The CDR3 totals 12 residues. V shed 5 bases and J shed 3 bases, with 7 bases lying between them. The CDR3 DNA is TGTGCCAGCAGTGGGCCGGACTATGGCTACACCTTC. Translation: CASSGPDYGYTF.

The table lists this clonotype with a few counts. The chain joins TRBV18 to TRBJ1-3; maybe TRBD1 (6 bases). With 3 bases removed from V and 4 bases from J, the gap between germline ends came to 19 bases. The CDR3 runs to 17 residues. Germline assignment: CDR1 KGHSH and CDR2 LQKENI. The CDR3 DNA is TGTGCCAGCTCACCTATACCCGCCGGGACAAAAGGAAACACCATATATTTT. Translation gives CASSPIPAGTKGNTIYF.

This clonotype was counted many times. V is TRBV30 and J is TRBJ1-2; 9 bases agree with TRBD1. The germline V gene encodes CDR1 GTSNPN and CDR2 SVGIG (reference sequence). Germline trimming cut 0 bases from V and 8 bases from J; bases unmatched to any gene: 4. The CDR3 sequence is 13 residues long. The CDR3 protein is CAWSVTGGAGYTF. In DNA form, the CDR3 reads TGTGCCTGGAGTGTAACAGGGGGCGCAGGCTACACCTTC. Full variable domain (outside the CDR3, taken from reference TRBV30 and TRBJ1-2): SQTIHQWPATLVQPVGSPLSLECTVEGTSNPNLYWYRQAAGRGLQLLFYSVGIGQISSEVPQNLSASRPQDRQFILSSKKLLLSDSGFYLCAWSVTGGAGYTFGSGTRLTVV.

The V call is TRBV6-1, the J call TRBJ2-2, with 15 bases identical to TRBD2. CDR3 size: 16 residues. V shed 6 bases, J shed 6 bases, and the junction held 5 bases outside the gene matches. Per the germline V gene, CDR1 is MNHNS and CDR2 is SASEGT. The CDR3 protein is CASSPGLAGGPGELFF. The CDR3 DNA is TGTGCCAGCAGCCCCGGACTAGCGGGAGGGCCCGGGGAGCTGTTTTTT.

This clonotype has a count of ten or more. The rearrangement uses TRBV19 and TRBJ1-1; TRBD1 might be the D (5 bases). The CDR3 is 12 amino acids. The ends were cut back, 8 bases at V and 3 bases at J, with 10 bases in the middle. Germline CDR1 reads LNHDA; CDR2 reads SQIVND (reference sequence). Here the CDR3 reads CASGDRYTEAFF. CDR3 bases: TGTGCCAGTGGTGACAGATACACTGAAGCTTTCTTT.

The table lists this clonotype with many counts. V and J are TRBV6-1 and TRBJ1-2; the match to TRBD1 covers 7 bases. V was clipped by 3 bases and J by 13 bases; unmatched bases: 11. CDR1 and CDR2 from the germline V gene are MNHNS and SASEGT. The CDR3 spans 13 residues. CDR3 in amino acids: CASSDRRQGRLTF. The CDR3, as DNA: TGTGCCAGCAGTGACCGCAGACAGGGCAGGCTCACCTTC.

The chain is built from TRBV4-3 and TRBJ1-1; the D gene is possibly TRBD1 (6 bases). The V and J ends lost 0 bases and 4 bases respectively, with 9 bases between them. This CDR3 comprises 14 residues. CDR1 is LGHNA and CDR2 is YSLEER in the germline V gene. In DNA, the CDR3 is TGCGCCAGCAGCCAAGATGTGGGGGCCACTGAAGCTTTCTTT. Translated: CASSQDVGATEAFF.